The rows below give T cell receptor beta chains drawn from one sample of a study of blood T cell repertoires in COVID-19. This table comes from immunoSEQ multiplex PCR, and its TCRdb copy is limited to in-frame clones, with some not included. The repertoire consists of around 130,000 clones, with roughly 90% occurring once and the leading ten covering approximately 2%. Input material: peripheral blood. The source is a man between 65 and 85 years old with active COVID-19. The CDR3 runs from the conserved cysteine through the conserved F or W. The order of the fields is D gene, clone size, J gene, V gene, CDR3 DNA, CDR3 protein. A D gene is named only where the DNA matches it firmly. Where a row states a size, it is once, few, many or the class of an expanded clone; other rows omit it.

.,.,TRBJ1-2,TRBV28,TGTGCCAGCCTAGGCAGGGCTACTGGTAACTATGGCTACACCTTC,CASLGRATGNYGYTF
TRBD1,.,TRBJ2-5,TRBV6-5,TGTGCCAGCAGCTACAGGGGGCTTGAGACCCAGTACTTC,CASSYRGLETQYF
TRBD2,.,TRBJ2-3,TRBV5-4,TGTGCCAGCAGCCTAGCGGGAGGGCCGAGGGGCACAGATACGCAGTATTTT,CASSLAGGPRGTDTQYF
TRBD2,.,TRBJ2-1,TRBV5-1,TGCGCCAGCAGCTTTGGGACCTTAGCGGGAGGGTACAATGAGCAGTTCTTC,CASSFGTLAGGYNEQFF
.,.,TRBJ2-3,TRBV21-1,TGTGCCAGCAGCACCCGGACTAGCGGGAATTCCACAGATACGCAGTATTTT,CASSTRTSGNSTDTQYF
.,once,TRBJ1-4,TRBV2,TGTGCCAGCAGGGCTAAGCGGAGGCTAAATGAAAAACTGTTTTTT,CASRAKRRLNEKLFF
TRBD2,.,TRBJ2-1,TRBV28,TGTGCCAGCAGTAGCCCGCAGGGGACTAGACCCTACAATGAGCAGTTCTTC,CASSSPQGTRPYNEQFF
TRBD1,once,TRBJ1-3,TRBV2,TGTGCCAGCAGTATAGGGACAGTCTCTGGAAACACCATATATTTT,CASSIGTVSGNTIYF
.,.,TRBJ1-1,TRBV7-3,TGTGCCAGCAGCCAGGGTCCTGGGAACACTGAAGCTTTCTTT,CASSQGPGNTEAFF
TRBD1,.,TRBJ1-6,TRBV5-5,TGTGCCAGCAGCCGCACAGGGGCCGATTCACCCCTCCACTTT,CASSRTGADSPLHF
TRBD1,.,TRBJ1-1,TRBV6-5,TGTGCCAGCAGTAAGGGGGCCTTGAACACTGAAGCTTTCTTT,CASSKGALNTEAFF
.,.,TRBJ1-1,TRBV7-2,TGTGCCAGCAGCTTACTGTGGACAGCTACTGAAGCTTTCTTT,CASSLLWTATEAFF
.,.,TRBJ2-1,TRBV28,TGTGCCAGCAGTTTCGGTTACAATGAGCAGTTCTTC,CASSFGYNEQFF